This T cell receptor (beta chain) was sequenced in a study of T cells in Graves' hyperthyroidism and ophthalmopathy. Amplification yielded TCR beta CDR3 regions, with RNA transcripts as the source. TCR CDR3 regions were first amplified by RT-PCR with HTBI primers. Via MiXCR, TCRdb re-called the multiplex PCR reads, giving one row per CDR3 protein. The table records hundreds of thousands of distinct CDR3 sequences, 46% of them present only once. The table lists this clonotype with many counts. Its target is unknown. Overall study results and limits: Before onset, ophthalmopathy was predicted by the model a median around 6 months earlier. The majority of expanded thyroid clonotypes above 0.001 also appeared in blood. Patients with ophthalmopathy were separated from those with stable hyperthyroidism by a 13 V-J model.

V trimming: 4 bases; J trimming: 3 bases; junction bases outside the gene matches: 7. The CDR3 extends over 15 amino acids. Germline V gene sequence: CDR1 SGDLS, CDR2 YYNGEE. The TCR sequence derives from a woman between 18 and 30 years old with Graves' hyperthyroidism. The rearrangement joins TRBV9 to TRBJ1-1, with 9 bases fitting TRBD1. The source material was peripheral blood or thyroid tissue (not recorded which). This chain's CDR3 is CASSPRTGEYTEAFF. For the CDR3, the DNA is TGTGCCAGCAGCCCTCGGACAGGGGAGTACACTGAAGCTTTCTTT. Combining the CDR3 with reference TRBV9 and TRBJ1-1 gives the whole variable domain DSGVTQTPKHLITATGQRVTLRCSPRSGDLSVYWYQQSLDQGLQFLIQYYNGEERAKGNILERFSAQQFPDLHSELNLSSLELGDSALYFCASSPRTGEYTEAFFGQGTRLTVV.